The sequence of this T cell receptor (beta chain) was determined in a study of blood T cells in healthy people across ages. Looked up from germline, CDR1 is KGHSH and CDR2 is LQKENI. The CDR3 spans 16 residues. Trimming took 6 bases from V and 0 from J, leaving 15 bases between them. It was with a sample-barcoded 5' primer and a J-beta primer mix that a second PCR of roughly 7 to 12 cycles was run. Via MiXCR, TCRdb re-called the 5' RACE reads, giving one row per CDR3 protein. The sample carries 900,000 to 950,000 distinct CDR3 sequences, almost 30% recorded once. The same data also went into a second study, on T cells of mothers and their children.

The clonotype comes from a woman aged 40 to 50 in good health. The rearrangement links TRBV18 to TRBJ1-3; D may be TRBD1 (5 bases). The specimen sequenced was blood. The CDR3 DNA follows: TGTGCCAGCTCCACCGGGCGGGGCAGCTCTGGAAACACCATATATTTT. Translated: CASSTGRGSSGNTIYF.